These 8 T cell receptor beta chains came from one sample sequenced in a study of regulatory T cells in long-lasting Graves disease. As for time point: persistent/refractory GD, antithyroid drugs over 5 years with positive TRAb. PBMC RNA served as the TCR library source. iRepertoire HTBI primers and Arm-PCR of CDR3 regions built TCR beta libraries. A single record per CDR3 protein comes from TCRdb applying MiXCR to the multiplex PCR reads. The sample lists around 400,000 distinct CDR3 sequences, roughly a quarter occurring once. Sequencing used peripheral blood mononuclear cells (PBMCs), obtained when the disease was refractory, from a patient treated with antithyroid drugs. The receptors come from a female donor with Graves disease.

On this clonotype itself: This likely reflects a read error, since a far larger clone is one base away. The chain uses TRBV7-2 and TRBJ2-5, with 7 bases aligning to TRBD1. This CDR3 has 14 residues. Germline loops: CDR1 SGHTA, CDR2 FQGNSA. For the CDR3, the DNA is TGTGCCGGCAGCGGTGGGACAGAGGGTGAGACCCAGTACTTC. Translating it yields CAGSGGTEGETQYF.

This clonotype turned up a few times. This rearrangement joins TRBV6-5 to TRBJ2-7, with D possibly matching TRBD2 (5 bases). V lost 1 base and J lost 3, with 19 bases in between. The CDR3 spans 17 residues. The germline V gene encodes CDR1 MNHEY and CDR2 SVGAGI. CDR3 coding DNA: TGTGCCAGCAGTTACTTTCTAGCCGGGGATGTTCTCTACGAGCAGTACTTC. Translation gives CASSYFLAGDVLYEQYF.

The V call is TRBV2, the J call TRBJ1-6; weak D call: TRBD1 (6 bases). V lost 6 bases, J lost 7 bases, and 13 bases lay in between. This CDR3 spans 14 amino acids. Per germline, CDR1 SNHLY and CDR2 FYNNEI. CDR3 amino acids: CASSRGIGNSPLHF. The CDR3 DNA reads as TGTGCCAGCAGCAGGGGAATCGGAAATTCACCCCTCCACTTT.

This clonotype was picked up many times. V and J are TRBV12-3 or TRBV12-4 and TRBJ1-6; 9 nucleotides align to TRBD1. The CDR3 runs to 14 residues. J lost 10 bases, V lost 5 bases, and 6 bases had no gene match. In nucleotides, the CDR3 is TGTGCCAGCAGTGCCCGGGACAGGGACTCACCCCTCCACTTT. Its translation: CASSARDRDSPLHF.

On this clonotype: Compared with germline, one end of the junction differs, possibly owing to a read error. The chain joins TRBV12-3 or TRBV12-4 to TRBJ1-4, with TRBD1 matching 8 bases. There are 15 residues in the CDR3. As DNA, the CDR3 is TGTGCCAGCAGTCAGGGGGCGGTTCAGAAAGAAAAACTGCTTTTT. Its translation is CASSQGAVQKEKLLF.

This CDR3 reads CAAQKNPSAAELSYNSPLHF. Written as DNA, the CDR3 is TGTGCCGCTCAGAAAAACCCTTCGGCAGCCGAGCTCTCCTATAATTCACCCCTCCACTTT. The chain employs TRBV6-1 and TRBJ1-6, with D uncertain. The V gene's germline CDR1 is MNHNS and CDR2 SASEGT. The CDR3 consists of 20 residues. Trimming removed 11 bases from V and 0 bases from J, with 29 bases in between.

With respect to this clonotype: Since no conserved phenylalanine or tryptophan closes the CDR3, a read error is the likely cause. The chain has TRBV18 and TRBJ2-7; D perhaps matches TRBD1 (6 bases). Germline V gene data show CDR1 as KGHSH and CDR2 as LQKENI. Trimming removed 3 bases from V and 3 bases from J, with 12 bases in between. This CDR3 has 14 amino acids. In DNA, the CDR3 is TGTGCCAGCTCACCGCGAGAAGGGGGCTACGAGCAGTACTCC. Protein: CASSPREGGYEQYS.

This clonotype has a count of ten or more. The CDR3 reads CASSTGPGYEQYF. The CDR3 nucleotides read TGTGCCAGCTCAACGGGACCCGGTTACGAGCAGTACTTC. The genes are TRBV18 and TRBJ2-7; either TRBD1 or TRBD2 may supply D (5 bases each). Trimming removed 5 bases at V and 4 bases at J, with 12 bases between. The CDR3 runs to 13 residues. CDR1 and CDR2 (germline): KGHSH, LQKENI.